The 23 T cell receptor beta chains presented below share a single source sample, sequenced in a study of blood T cells in healthy people across ages. Combining a sample-barcoded 5' primer with a J-beta primer mix, a second PCR ran for about 7 to 11 cycles. TCRdb reanalysed the 5' RACE reads using MiXCR and keeps one entry per CDR3 protein. The table includes roughly 1,300,000 distinct CDR3 sequences, 59% detected once. Specimen: blood. Receptor source: a man aged 18-30 years in good health.

The gene calls are TRBV4-1 and TRBJ2-4; D is unresolved. The DNA matches TRBJ2-7 better at its end, which makes the J call doubtful. Per germline, CDR1 MGHRA and CDR2 YSYEKL. The CDR3 covers 15 residues. The CDR3 region has the DNA TGCGCCAGCAGCCAAGAGCCGCCAGCCAAATACGAGCAGTACTTC. Translated, it gives CASSQEPPAKYEQYF.

By share, this clonotype ranks as medium-sized (0.01 to 0.1%). The CDR3 sequence: CATSDFLGGAPSGEETQYF. The DNA for the CDR3 is TGTGCCACCAGTGATTTTCTTGGCGGAGCCCCCTCGGGGGAAGAGACCCAGTACTTC. The V call is TRBV24-1, the J call TRBJ2-5; maybe TRBD2 (6 bases). CDR1 and CDR2 (germline): KGHDR, SFDVKD. The ends were cut back, 1 base at V and 3 bases at J, with 23 bases in the middle. This CDR3 has 19 amino acids.

V is TRBV18 and J is TRBJ2-7; 8 bases are a match to TRBD2. The length of the CDR3 is 14 residues. J lost 3 bases, V lost 8 bases, and 9 bases had no gene match. The germline CDR1 and CDR2 sequences are KGHSH and LQKENI. The chain's CDR3 is CASVPGSGSYEQYF. CDR3 DNA: TGTGCCAGCGTCCCGGGAAGCGGGAGCTACGAGCAGTACTTC.

The chain is built from TRBV10-3 and TRBJ2-4, with TRBD2 matching 7 bases. The V gene end was trimmed by 2 bases and the J gene end by 4 bases; junction bases not matched to a gene: 2. The CDR3 consists of 14 residues. The V gene's germline CDR1 is ENHRY and CDR2 SYGVKD. Here the CDR3 DNA reads TGTGCCATCAGTGAGGCTAGCGGAAAAAACATTCAGTACTTC. Translation gives CAISEASGKNIQYF.

J is TRBJ2-7 and V is TRBV29-1, with unresolved D. Trimming pared 3 bases from V and 12 bases from J, leaving 6 bases between. CDR3 length: 8 residues. The V gene's germline CDR1 is SQVTM and CDR2 ANQGSEA. The CDR3 reads CSVEGPYF. In DNA, the CDR3 is TGCAGCGTTGAGGGCCCGTACTTC.

J is TRBJ1-2 and V is TRBV6-1; tentative D call: TRBD1 (6 bases). V lost 0 bases to trimming and J lost 2 bases, with 10 bases between them. From germline, CDR1 is MNHNS and CDR2 SASEGT. The CDR3 runs to 15 residues. CDR3 sequence: CASSEAGATNYGYTF. The CDR3 DNA reads TGTGCCAGCAGTGAAGCGGGGGCCACCAACTATGGCTACACCTTC.

The chain recombines TRBV29-1 with TRBJ2-1; no clear D gene. The germline V gene has CDR1 SQVTM and CDR2 ANQGSEA. V lost 4 bases and J lost 0, with 7 bases in between. CDR3 length: 13 amino acids. The CDR3 nucleotides are TGCAGCGTTGTCAAGGTCTCCTACAATGAGCAGTTCTTC. Its protein is CSVVKVSYNEQFF.

This clonotype has a handful of counts. The chain employs TRBV5-6 and TRBJ2-1; D is uncertain. The CDR3 covers 14 residues. Trimming took 1 base from V and 6 from J, leaving 11 bases between them. Per the germline V gene, CDR1 is SGHDT and CDR2 is YYEEEE. The CDR3 DNA is TGTGCCAGCAGCTTGCGGCTAGTTACCAATGAGCAGTTCTTC. This sequence encodes CASSLRLVTNEQFF.

This clonotype was observed a few times. CDR3 region: CASSQGVSQETQYF. The CDR3 nucleotides read TGCGCCAGCAGCCAAGGGGTCAGTCAAGAGACCCAGTACTTC. The rearrangement joins TRBV4-1 to TRBJ2-5, with D unclear. This CDR3 has 14 residues. Looked up from germline, CDR1 is MGHRA and CDR2 is YSYEKL. Trimming stripped 1 base from V and 2 bases from J, with 8 bases between.

V is TRBV11-2 and J is TRBJ2-3; D might be TRBD1 (6 bases). The V end lost 4 bases, the J end lost 2 bases, and 13 bases lay between the germline ends. The germline gives CDR1 SGHAT, CDR2 FQNNGV. The CDR3 length is 15 residues. The CDR3 region is CASSSRQVTTDTQYF. CDR3 nucleotide sequence: TGTGCCAGCAGCTCGAGACAGGTCACCACAGATACGCAGTATTTT.

This clonotype appeared a few times. The gene calls are TRBV4-2 and TRBJ2-1, with 9 bases identical to TRBD2. This CDR3 has 17 residues. The J segment lost 7 bases and the V segment lost 3 bases, leaving 13 bases of the junction unmatched. CDR1 and CDR2 (germline): LGHNA, YNFKEQ. As DNA, the CDR3 is TGTGCCAGCAGCCAGGACCTCAGCGGGAGGATTAGGAATGAGCAGTTCTTC. Translating it yields CASSQDLSGRIRNEQFF.

This chain uses TRBV2 with TRBJ2-7; D may correspond to TRBD1 or TRBD2 (6 bases each). The last part of the DNA fits TRBJ2-4 better; the J call may be wrong. Germline V gene lookup returns CDR1 SNHLY and CDR2 FYNNEI. The CDR3 is made up of 16 amino acids. CDR3 sequence: CASNIGGLTTENIQYF. CDR3 DNA: TGTGCCAGCAACATAGGGGGACTCACCACGGAGAACATTCAGTACTTC.

V is TRBV4-2 and J is TRBJ1-4; the match to TRBD1 covers 7 bases. The CDR3 runs to 16 residues. Germline lookup yields CDR1 LGHNA and CDR2 YNFKEQ. The trim removed 0 bases at V and 8 bases at J, leaving 9 bases unmatched. This chain's CDR3 is CASSQEETGIGEKLFF. The CDR3 nucleotides are TGTGCCAGCAGCCAAGAAGAGACAGGGATAGGGGAAAAACTGTTTTTT.

This clonotype appeared once. V is TRBV9 and J is TRBJ2-1, with TRBD1 matching over 7 bases. CDR1 and CDR2 (germline): SGDLS, YYNGEE. This CDR3 is 15 amino acids long. The V gene end was trimmed by 3 bases and the J gene end by 5 bases; junction bases not matched to a gene: 8. CDR3 region: CASSAPTGSHNEQFF. The CDR3 DNA is TGTGCCAGCAGCGCCCCGACAGGGAGCCACAATGAGCAGTTCTTC. The full variable domain, rest sourced from reference TRBV9 and TRBJ2-1, is DSGVTQTPKHLITATGQRVTLRCSPRSGDLSVYWYQQSLDQGLQFLIQYYNGEERAKGNILERFSAQQFPDLHSELNLSSLELGDSALYFCASSAPTGSHNEQFFGPGTRLTVL.

In this sample, this clonotype turned up many times. The chain carries TRBV20-1 and TRBJ2-7, with 10 bases lining up with TRBD2. Losses at the gene ends were 6 bases for V and 1 base for J; bases not matched to a gene: 15. The CDR3 totals 17 residues. In germline, CDR1 is DFQATT, CDR2 SNEGSKA (reference sequence). The CDR3 coding sequence is TGCAGTGCAGCGAGGGGGCTAGCGGGGGAACAATCCTACGAGCAGTACTTC. It specifies CSAARGLAGEQSYEQYF.

This clonotype has a single count. J is TRBJ2-7 and V is TRBV2, with D unclear. The J call may be in error: the DNA end matches TRBJ2-5 better. CDR1 is SNHLY, CDR2 FYNNEI, per germline. The CDR3 is 12 residues long. CDR3 in amino acids: CASSEAEKTQYF. CDR3 nucleotides: TGTGCCAGCAGTGAAGCTGAGAAGACCCAGTACTTC.

This chain uses TRBV20-1 with TRBJ2-3; D might be TRBD2 (7 bases). This CDR3 spans 15 amino acids. Germline V gives CDR1 DFQATT, CDR2 SNEGSKA (reference sequence). V dropped 2 bases and J dropped 2 bases, with 14 bases sitting between them. CDR3 bases: TGCAGTGCTAGACGGGGGGCAATAAACACAGATACGCAGTATTTT. It is translated as CSARRGAINTDTQYF.

This chain links TRBV4-1 with TRBJ1-6; 8 bases map to TRBD1. CDR1 and CDR2 from the germline V gene are MGHRA and YSYEKL. The CDR3 consists of 15 residues. V dropped 1 base and J dropped 9; count of bases not matched to a gene: 5. The CDR3 bases are TGCGCCAGCAGCCAAGTTCAGGGGGCGGGTTCACCCCTCCACTTT. Protein sequence: CASSQVQGAGSPLHF.

The chain joins TRBV7-8 to TRBJ2-5; D uncertain. The J call may be mistaken, given a closer DNA end match to TRBJ2-7. From germline, CDR1 is SGHVS and CDR2 FQNEAQ. CDR3 size: 14 residues. The CDR3: CASSLYGFDYEQYF. The DNA of the CDR3 is TGTGCCAGCAGCTTATACGGGTTCGATTACGAGCAGTACTTC.

V is TRBV18 and J is TRBJ1-2, with D tentatively TRBD1 (5 bases). The CDR3 consists of 13 residues. Trimming removed 2 bases from V and 8 bases from J, with 12 bases in between. Germline values: CDR1 KGHSH, CDR2 LQKENI. The CDR3 loop reads CASSPTGTGGYTF. The CDR3 nucleotides read TGTGCCAGCTCACCAACAGGAACCGGCGGCTACACCTTC.

This clonotype was observed a single time. The chain recombines TRBV12-5 with TRBJ2-1; no definite D call. Germline V gives CDR1 LGHNT, CDR2 FRNRAP. The V and J ends lost 5 bases and 4 bases respectively, with 12 bases between them. The CDR3 length is 14 residues. CDR3: CASGHPAEYNEQFF. The CDR3 DNA sequence: TGTGCTAGTGGTCACCCGGCGGAATACAATGAGCAGTTCTTC.

The chain couples TRBV4-2 to TRBJ2-5; D unresolved. Germline CDR1 LGHNA, CDR2 YNFKEQ. This CDR3 has 13 amino acids. Trimming pared 1 base from V and 5 bases from J, leaving 8 bases between. The CDR3 region is CASSQGPSETQYF. CDR3 DNA: TGTGCCAGCAGCCAAGGACCTTCTGAGACCCAGTACTTC.

This chain joins TRBV10-1 and TRBJ1-1; D gene uncertain. Germline V gene data show CDR1 as WNHNN and CDR2 as SYGVQD (reference sequence). Trimming removed 0 bases at V and 9 bases at J, with 14 bases between. There are 14 residues in the CDR3. CDR3 loop: CASSESRSRTKAFF. The CDR3 DNA is TGCGCCAGCAGTGAGTCGAGGTCAAGAACAAAAGCTTTCTTT.